This TCR beta chain derives from a study of shared clonotypes between healthy human individuals. Naive-designated CD8 cells lacked CD45RO, were positively enriched for CCR7, and omitted terminally differentiated effector memory CD45RA+ cells. The CDR3 sequence is 17 residues long. The germline CDR1 and CDR2 sequences are SEHNR and FQNEAQ (reference sequence). V lost 3 bases and J 0 bases, leaving 16 bases between the germline ends. Generated by immunoSEQ multiplex PCR, the TCRdb table keeps only in-frame clones and is missing some. The sample shows about 700,000 clones, 92% of them seen only once. Sequenced sample: naive CD8+ T cells sorted from blood. This receptor was identified in a man aged 25-45 years in good health. This chain joins TRBV7-9 and TRBJ2-3, with D perhaps matching TRBD1 or TRBD2 (5 bases each). CDR3 DNA sequence: TGTGCCAGCAGCTTTGGGGGACCGGTCACTAGCACAGATACGCAGTATTTT. Amino acid sequence: CASSFGGPVTSTDTQYF.